This T cell receptor beta chain is from a study of human T cells and chemical hapten exposure. Notes on the study in general: Compared to controls, expanded TCRs made significantly more large clusters of similar CDR3s.

On this clonotype: What it binds is not known.

TCRdb analysed the RACE reads with MiXCR anew, one entry per CDR3 protein. The sample lists more than 55,000 distinct CDR3 sequences, 8% to 10% occurring once. The V gene lost 0 bases and the J gene lost 4 bases, with 7 bases spanning the gap. Germline assignment: CDR1 SGHRS and CDR2 YFSETQ. The CDR3 loop spans 13 amino acids. Documented time point: pre-sensitization, week 0. Sample treatment: therapeutic diphenylcyclopropenone sensitization with weekly scalp DPC. This clonotype was obtained from a man aged 40-49 years with alopecia areata. Some clones in this sample may be carry-over from other donors' samples. The material sequenced was whole blood, taken in connection with sensitization to the hapten diphenylcyclopropenone (DPC). The rearrangement joins TRBV5-1 to TRBJ1-1; weak D call: TRBD1 (6 bases). The CDR3 loop is CASSLEGGTEAFF. The CDR3 DNA reads TGCGCCAGCAGCTTGGAAGGGGGCACTGAAGCTTTCTTT.